The 20 T cell receptor beta chains listed next were all sequenced from one sample in a study of blood T cell repertoires in COVID-19. Only in-frame clones appear in the TCRdb table, and some are missing; sequencing was by immunoSEQ multiplex PCR. Of about 180,000 clones in the sample, 80% to 90% were seen once. Sequences were obtained from PBMCs or T cells enriched from blood (not recorded which). The source of these receptors is a middle-aged woman with acute COVID-19.

The V and J genes are TRBV5-5 and TRBJ2-3, with 7 nucleotides matching TRBD1. CDR3 length: 15 residues. Germline CDR1 is SGHKS and CDR2 is YYEKEE (reference sequence). The ends lost 7 bases at V and 4 bases at J; junction bases unmatched: 12. The CDR3 coding sequence is TGTGCCAGCCAAGTGGCAGGGGGAGAGTCAGATACGCAGTATTTT. Translating it yields CASQVAGGESDTQYF.

The rearrangement joins TRBV4-1 to TRBJ1-6; D may be TRBD1 (5 bases). There are 15 residues in the CDR3. From germline, CDR1 is MGHRA and CDR2 YSYEKL. V was clipped by 1 base and J by 9 bases, with 13 bases between them. The CDR3: CASSQAGLGSSPLHF. The CDR3 nucleotides read TGCGCCAGCAGCCAAGCGGGACTGGGTAGTTCACCCCTCCACTTT.

The chain recombines TRBV9 with TRBJ2-3; 9 bases agree with TRBD2. V dropped 4 bases and J dropped 3; count of bases not matched to a gene: 12. Germline CDR1 and CDR2: SGDLS and YYNGEE. The CDR3 runs to 17 residues. The CDR3 spells CASSPQPGLAKTDTQYF. The CDR3, as DNA: TGTGCCAGCAGCCCTCAGCCGGGACTAGCAAAAACAGATACGCAGTATTTT.

The chain has TRBV15 and TRBJ2-5; D perhaps matches TRBD2 (7 bases). The V end was cut by 0 bases, the J end by 7 bases, with 21 bases between. CDR3 size: 17 residues. Germline CDR1 LNHNV, CDR2 YYDKDF (reference sequence). The CDR3 loop is CATSRDVAGSQGGTQYF. Written as DNA, the CDR3 is TGTGCCACCAGCAGAGACGTAGCGGGCAGTCAAGGGGGGACCCAGTACTTC.

The chain combines TRBV24-1 with TRBJ1-5; D not resolved. The CDR3 has 16 residues. Trimming took 4 bases from V and 0 from J, leaving 12 bases between them. The V gene's germline CDR1 is KGHDR and CDR2 SFDVKD. CDR3 residues: CATSDPDGDSNQPQHF. For the CDR3, the DNA is TGTGCCACCAGTGACCCCGACGGAGATAGCAATCAGCCCCAGCATTTT.

The chain couples TRBV18 to TRBJ2-1; 15 bases map to TRBD2. CDR1 and CDR2 from the germline V gene are KGHSH and LQKENI. The CDR3 totals 17 residues. V was pared by 4 bases and J by 8 bases, with 9 bases of the junction left unmatched. As DNA, the CDR3 is TGTGCCAGCTCACTTCCCGGGACTAGCGGGGGGAAGGATGAGCAGTTCTTC. This encodes CASSLPGTSGGKDEQFF.

The J gene is TRBJ2-1, the V gene TRBV19, with 8 positions matching TRBD1. The CDR3 spans 20 residues. The germline gives CDR1 LNHDA, CDR2 SQIVND (reference sequence). After removal of 4 bases from V and 0 bases from J, the junction contained 17 bases not matched to a gene. DNA of the CDR3: TGTGCCAGTAGTAGGGGGACAGGACCCGGTCTCTATTCCTCCTACAATGAGCAGTTCTTC. Translating it yields CASSRGTGPGLYSSYNEQFF.

This chain connects TRBV9 to TRBJ2-3; TRBD2 agrees at 11 bases. The J segment lost 8 bases and the V segment lost 2 bases, leaving 19 bases of the junction unmatched. Germline CDR1 reads SGDLS; CDR2 reads YYNGEE. The CDR3 contains 19 residues. The CDR3 is CASSVGLAGGVDVRSTQYF. The CDR3 DNA follows: TGTGCCAGCAGCGTGGGGCTAGCGGGGGGCGTTGACGTTCGTAGTACGCAGTATTTT.

This chain uses TRBV10-1 with TRBJ2-7, with TRBD2 matching over 7 bases. V shed 3 bases and J 2 bases; nucleotides not matched to a gene: 4. Germline V gives CDR1 WNHNN, CDR2 SYGVQD (reference sequence). The CDR3 covers 14 residues. The CDR3 bases are TGCGCCAGCAGTGAAGCTAGCGGCCCCTACGAGCAGTACTTC. It is translated as CASSEASGPYEQYF.

The chain carries TRBV6-1 and TRBJ2-6, with TRBD2 matching 7 bases. The CDR3 extends over 18 amino acids. Germline-derived CDR1 and CDR2 are MNHNS and SASEGT. Germline trimming cut 3 bases from V and 0 bases from J; bases unmatched to any gene: 8. Here the CDR3 reads CASSDAIGGSSGANVLTF. The CDR3 nucleotides are TGTGCCAGCAGTGACGCCATTGGCGGGAGCTCTGGGGCCAACGTCCTGACTTTC.

This clone was seen more than once but under ten times. The chain recombines TRBV5-1 with TRBJ2-3, with 11 bases that match TRBD2. Germline values: CDR1 SGHRS, CDR2 YFSETQ. The CDR3 consists of 17 residues. Trimming cost V 4 bases and J 1 base; bases outside gene matches: 8. The CDR3 DNA follows: TGCGCCAGCAGCGCCCGACTAGCGGGAATGGGCACAGATACGCAGTATTTT. Protein: CASSARLAGMGTDTQYF.

The chain is built from TRBV6-2 or TRBV6-3 and TRBJ2-7; D is undetermined. V was trimmed by 6 bases and J by 6 bases, leaving 9 bases between them. The length of the CDR3 is 11 residues. Germline V gives CDR1 MNHEY, CDR2 SVGEGT. The CDR3 reads CASSLRLEQYF. The DNA for the CDR3 is TGTGCCAGCAGCCTTCGACTCGAGCAGTACTTC.

The chain recombines TRBV4-1 with TRBJ1-6; 7 bases fit TRBD1. In germline, CDR1 is MGHRA, CDR2 YSYEKL. The CDR3 has 17 amino acids. The V and J ends lost 0 bases and 9 bases, in that order; junction bases with no gene match: 11. As DNA, the CDR3 is TGCGCCAGCAGCCAAGATGGAGGGGGACAGCTAATTTCACCCCTCCACTTT. Translating gives CASSQDGGGQLISPLHF.

The CDR3 DNA is TGTGCCAGCAGCCAGGAAGACAGGGGTCGGACAGATACGCAGTATTTT. Amino acid sequence: CASSQEDRGRTDTQYF. This rearrangement joins TRBV3-1 (or the pseudogene TRBV3-2) to TRBJ2-3; 8 nucleotides line up with TRBD1. The CDR3 extends over 16 amino acids. The V and J ends lost 3 bases and 3 bases, in that order; junction bases with no gene match: 8. CDR1 is LGHDT, CDR2 YNNKEL, per germline (reference sequence).

The genes are TRBV24-1 and TRBJ2-2; the match to TRBD1 covers 9 bases. The germline V gene has CDR1 KGHDR and CDR2 SFDVKD. Unmatched junction bases numbered 4, after V lost 4 bases and J lost 5 bases. The CDR3 has 15 amino acids. The CDR3 DNA is TGTGCCACCAGTGAGTCGGGACAGGGTACCGGGGAGCTGTTTTTT. Protein sequence: CATSESGQGTGELFF.

The J gene is TRBJ1-6, the V gene TRBV4-3, with 10 bases lining up with TRBD1. Germline V CDR1 and CDR2: LGHNA, YSLEER. CDR3 length: 15 amino acids. J gave up 7 bases and V 4 bases, and 4 bases lay outside the gene matches. The CDR3 nucleotides read TGCGCCAGCAGCCCGGACAGGGGGTTAAATTCACCCCTCCACTTT. It is translated as CASSPDRGLNSPLHF.

The V gene is TRBV20-1, the J gene TRBJ2-2; weak D call: TRBD2 (5 bases). The V end lost 6 bases, the J end lost 6 bases, and 8 bases lay between the germline ends. The CDR3 length is 11 residues. Germline values: CDR1 DFQATT, CDR2 SNEGSKA (reference sequence). CDR3 loop: CSATRAGELFF. The CDR3 DNA follows: TGCAGTGCCACGAGGGCCGGGGAGCTGTTTTTT.

This clone was counted only a few times. V gene TRBV11-2 combines with J gene TRBJ2-7; 7 bases are a match to TRBD2. The V gene's germline CDR1 is SGHAT and CDR2 FQNNGV. V gave up 8 bases and J gave up 8 bases; unmatched junction bases: 18. This CDR3 region has 15 residues. DNA for the CDR3: TGTGCCAGCTCCCTTGGCGGGAGCTTAAGTATCAAGCAGTACTTC. Amino acid sequence: CASSLGGSLSIKQYF.

The genes are TRBV2 and TRBJ2-1; D not resolved. This CDR3 has 12 amino acids. The V end lost 8 bases, the J end lost 3 bases, and 8 bases lay between the germline ends. Germline assignment: CDR1 SNHLY and CDR2 FYNNEI. The CDR3 DNA follows: TGTGCCAGCTCGCGCGGCTACAATGAGCAGTTCTTC. This codes for CASSRGYNEQFF. Full variable domain (remainder filled in from reference TRBV2 and TRBJ2-1): EPEVTQTPSHQVTQMGQEVILRCVPISNHLYFYWYRQILGQKVEFLVSFYNNEISEKSEIFDDQFSVERPDGSNFTLKIRSTKLEDSAMYFCASSRGYNEQFFGPGTRLTVL.

The CDR3 sequence: CASSPSLENTIYF. CDR3 bases: TGTGCCAGCAGCCCAAGTTTAGAAAACACCATATATTTT. The chain joins TRBV7-8 to TRBJ1-3, with D unclear. V lost 5 bases, J lost 6 bases, and 11 bases lay in between. The CDR3 is 13 residues long. Germline V gives CDR1 SGHVS, CDR2 FQNEAQ.